This TCR beta chain is from a study of technical replicates of blood from several donors. Per the germline V gene, CDR1 is ENHRY and CDR2 is SYGVKD. V was trimmed by 0 bases and J by 4 bases, leaving 10 bases between them. The CDR3 is 15 amino acids. Here immunoSEQ multiplex PCR was the method, and the copy in TCRdb shows in-frame clones only, minus some. The table records 95,000 to 100,000 clones, over 95% of them present only once. This chain joins TRBV10-3 and TRBJ1-5; perhaps TRBD1 as D (6 bases). The clonotype was recovered from a human donor in good health. Source material: T cells isolated from PBMCs. As DNA, the CDR3 is TGTGCCATCAGTGAGTCAGGGGGTCGGAATCAGCCCCAGCATTTT. Translation: CAISESGGRNQPQHF.